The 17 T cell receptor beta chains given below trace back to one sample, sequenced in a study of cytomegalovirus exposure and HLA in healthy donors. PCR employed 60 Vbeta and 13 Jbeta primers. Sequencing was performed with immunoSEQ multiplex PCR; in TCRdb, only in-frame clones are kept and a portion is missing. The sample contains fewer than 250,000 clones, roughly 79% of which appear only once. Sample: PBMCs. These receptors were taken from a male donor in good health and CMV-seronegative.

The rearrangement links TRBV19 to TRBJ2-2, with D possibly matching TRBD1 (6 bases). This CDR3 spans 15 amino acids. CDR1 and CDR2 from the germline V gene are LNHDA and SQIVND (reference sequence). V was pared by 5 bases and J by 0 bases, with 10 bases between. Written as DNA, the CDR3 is TGTGCCAGTAGTCCCCACAGGGCGAACACCGGGGAGCTGTTTTTT. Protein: CASSPHRANTGELFF.

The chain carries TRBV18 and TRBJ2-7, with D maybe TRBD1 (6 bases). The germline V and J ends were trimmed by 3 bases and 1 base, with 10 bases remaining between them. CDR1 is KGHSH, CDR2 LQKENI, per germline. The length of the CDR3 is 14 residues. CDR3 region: CASSPTTGSYEQYF. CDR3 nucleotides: TGTGCCAGCTCACCGACTACAGGGTCCTACGAGCAGTACTTC.

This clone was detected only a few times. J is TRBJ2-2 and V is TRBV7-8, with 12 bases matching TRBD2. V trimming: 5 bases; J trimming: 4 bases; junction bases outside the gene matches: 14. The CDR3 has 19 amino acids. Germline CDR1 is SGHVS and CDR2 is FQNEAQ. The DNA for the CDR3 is TGTGCCAGCAGCAACACCCGTGAGACTAGCGGGAGATTCACCGGGGAGCTGTTTTTT. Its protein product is CASSNTRETSGRFTGELFF.

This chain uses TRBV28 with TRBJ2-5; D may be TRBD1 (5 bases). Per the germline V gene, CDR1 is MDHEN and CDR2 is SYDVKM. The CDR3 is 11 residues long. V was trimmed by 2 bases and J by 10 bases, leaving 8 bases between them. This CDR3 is CASSLRGSQYF. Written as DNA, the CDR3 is TGTGCCAGCAGTTTAAGGGGTAGCCAGTACTTC.

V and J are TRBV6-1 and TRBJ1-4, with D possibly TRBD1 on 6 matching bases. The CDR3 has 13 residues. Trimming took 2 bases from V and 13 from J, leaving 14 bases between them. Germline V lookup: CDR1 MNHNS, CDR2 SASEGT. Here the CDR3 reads CASSELRGGGLFF. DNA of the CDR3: TGTGCCAGCAGTGAATTGAGAGGGGGGGGACTGTTTTTT.

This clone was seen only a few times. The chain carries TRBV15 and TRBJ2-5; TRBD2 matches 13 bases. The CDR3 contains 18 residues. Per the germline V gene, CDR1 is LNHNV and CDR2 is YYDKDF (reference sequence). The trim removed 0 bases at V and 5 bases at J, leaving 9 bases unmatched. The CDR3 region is CATSREGTSGVDLETQYF. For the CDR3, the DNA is TGTGCCACCAGCAGAGAGGGGACTAGCGGGGTGGATTTGGAGACCCAGTACTTC.

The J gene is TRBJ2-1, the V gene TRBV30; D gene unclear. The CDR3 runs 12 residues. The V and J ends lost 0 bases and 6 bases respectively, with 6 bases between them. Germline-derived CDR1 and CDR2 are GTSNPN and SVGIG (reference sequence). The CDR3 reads CAWSVSVNEQFF. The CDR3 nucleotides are TGTGCCTGGAGTGTAAGCGTCAATGAGCAGTTCTTC.

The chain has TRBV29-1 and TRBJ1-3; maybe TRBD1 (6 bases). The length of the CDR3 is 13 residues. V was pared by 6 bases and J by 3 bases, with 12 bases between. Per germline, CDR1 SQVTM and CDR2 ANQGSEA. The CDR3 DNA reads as TGCAGCGTCGTACAGGGTTTTGGAAACACCATATATTTT. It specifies CSVVQGFGNTIYF.

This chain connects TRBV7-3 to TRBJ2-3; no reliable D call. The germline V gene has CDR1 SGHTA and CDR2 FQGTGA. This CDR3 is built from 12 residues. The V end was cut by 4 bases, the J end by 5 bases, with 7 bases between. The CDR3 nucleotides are TGTGCCAGCAGCTACTACGGAGATACGCAGTATTTT. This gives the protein CASSYYGDTQYF.

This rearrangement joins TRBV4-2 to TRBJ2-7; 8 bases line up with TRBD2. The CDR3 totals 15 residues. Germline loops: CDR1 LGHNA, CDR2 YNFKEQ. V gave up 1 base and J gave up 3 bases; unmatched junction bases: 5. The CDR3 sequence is CASSQGSGKDYEQYF. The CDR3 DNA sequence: TGTGCCAGCAGCCAAGGTAGCGGGAAGGACTACGAGCAGTACTTC.

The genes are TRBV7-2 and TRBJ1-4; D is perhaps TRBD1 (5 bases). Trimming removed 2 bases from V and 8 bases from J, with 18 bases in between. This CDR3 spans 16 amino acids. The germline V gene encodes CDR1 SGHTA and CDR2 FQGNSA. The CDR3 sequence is CASSLRPLRGIEKLFF. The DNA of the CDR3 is TGTGCCAGCAGCTTAAGACCCCTTCGGGGGATCGAAAAACTGTTTTTT. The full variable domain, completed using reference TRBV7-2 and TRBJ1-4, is GAGVSQSPSNKVTEKGKDVELRCDPISGHTALYWYRQSLGQGLEFLIYFQGNSAPDKSGLPSDRFSAERTGGSVSTLTIQRTQQEDSAVYLCASSLRPLRGIEKLFFGSGTQLSVL.

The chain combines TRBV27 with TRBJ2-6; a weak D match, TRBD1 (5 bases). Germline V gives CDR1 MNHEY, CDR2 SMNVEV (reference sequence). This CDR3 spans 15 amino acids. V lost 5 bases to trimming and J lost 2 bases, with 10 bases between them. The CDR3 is CASSPGKAGANVLTF. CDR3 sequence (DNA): TGTGCCAGCAGTCCAGGGAAGGCTGGGGCCAACGTCCTGACTTTC.

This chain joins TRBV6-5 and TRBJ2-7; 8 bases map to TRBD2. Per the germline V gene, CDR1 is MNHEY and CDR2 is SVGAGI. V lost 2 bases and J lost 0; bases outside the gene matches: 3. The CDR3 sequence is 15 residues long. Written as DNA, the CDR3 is TGTGCCAGCAGTTACGTCGGGGGGGGCTCCTACGAGCAGTACTTC. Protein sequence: CASSYVGGGSYEQYF.

The CDR3 loop is CASSQESGGLGTNYGYTF. The DNA of the CDR3 is TGCGCCAGCAGCCAAGAAAGTGGGGGACTAGGGACTAACTATGGCTACACCTTC. The J gene is TRBJ1-2, the V gene TRBV4-3; a possible D gene is TRBD1 (5 bases). Trimming stripped 0 bases from V and 0 bases from J, with 17 bases between. The V gene's germline CDR1 is LGHNA and CDR2 YSLEER. The CDR3 spans 18 residues.

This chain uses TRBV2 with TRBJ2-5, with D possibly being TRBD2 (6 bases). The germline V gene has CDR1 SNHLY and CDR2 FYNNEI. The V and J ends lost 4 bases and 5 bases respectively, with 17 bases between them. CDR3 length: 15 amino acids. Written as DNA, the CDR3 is TGTGCCAGCAGTGGAATTGCGGGACGGGGGGAGACCCAGTACTTC. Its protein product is CASSGIAGRGETQYF.

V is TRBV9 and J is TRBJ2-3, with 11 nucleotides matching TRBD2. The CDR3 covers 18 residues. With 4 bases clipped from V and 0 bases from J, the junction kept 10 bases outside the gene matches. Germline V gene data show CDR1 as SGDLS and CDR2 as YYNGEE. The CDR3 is CASSHGTSGTSSTDTQYF. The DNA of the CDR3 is TGTGCCAGCAGCCACGGGACTAGCGGTACTTCTAGCACAGATACGCAGTATTTT.

The CDR3 spells CASSLIGSSLYEQYF. CDR3 sequence (DNA): TGTGCCAGCAGCTTAATCGGGTCAAGCCTATACGAGCAGTACTTC. The chain has TRBV7-9 and TRBJ2-7; D is undetermined. The CDR3 is 15 residues long. Germline V gene sequence: CDR1 SEHNR, CDR2 FQNEAQ (reference sequence). Deletions cut 2 bases from V and 4 bases from J, with 15 bases between.